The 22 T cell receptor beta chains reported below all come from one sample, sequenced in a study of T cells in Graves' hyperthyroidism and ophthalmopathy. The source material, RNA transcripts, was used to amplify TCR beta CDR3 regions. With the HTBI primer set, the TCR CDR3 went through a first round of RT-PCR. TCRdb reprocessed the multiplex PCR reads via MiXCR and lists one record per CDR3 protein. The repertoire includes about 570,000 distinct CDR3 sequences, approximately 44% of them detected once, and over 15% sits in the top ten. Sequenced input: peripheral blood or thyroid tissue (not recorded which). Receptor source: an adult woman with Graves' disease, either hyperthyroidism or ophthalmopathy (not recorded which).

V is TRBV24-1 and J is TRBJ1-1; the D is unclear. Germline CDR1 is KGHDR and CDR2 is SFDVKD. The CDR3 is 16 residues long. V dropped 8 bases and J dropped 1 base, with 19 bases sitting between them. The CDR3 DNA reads TGTGCCACCAAGGGTAGGTCACAAGGGCGGAACACTGAAGCTTTCTTT. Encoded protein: CATKGRSQGRNTEAFF.

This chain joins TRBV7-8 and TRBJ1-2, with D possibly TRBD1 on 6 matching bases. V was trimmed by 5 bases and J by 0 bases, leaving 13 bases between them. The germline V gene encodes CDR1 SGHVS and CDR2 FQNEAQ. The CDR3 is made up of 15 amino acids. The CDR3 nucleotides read TGTGCCAGCAGCGGCCACAGGGTACCTAACTATGGCTACACCTTC. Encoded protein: CASSGHRVPNYGYTF.

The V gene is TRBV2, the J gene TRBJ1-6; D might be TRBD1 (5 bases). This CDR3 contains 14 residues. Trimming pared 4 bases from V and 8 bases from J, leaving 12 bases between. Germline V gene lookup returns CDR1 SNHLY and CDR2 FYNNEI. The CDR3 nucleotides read TGTGCCAGCAGTGGCATGGGGGACTATTCACCCCTCCACTTT. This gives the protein CASSGMGDYSPLHF.

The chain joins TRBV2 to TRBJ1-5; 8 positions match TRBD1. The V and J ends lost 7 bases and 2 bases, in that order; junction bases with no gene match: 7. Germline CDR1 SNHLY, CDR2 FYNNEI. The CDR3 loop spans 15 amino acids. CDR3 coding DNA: TGTGCCAGCAACCCGACAGGGGAGGGCAATCAGCCCCAGCATTTT. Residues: CASNPTGEGNQPQHF.

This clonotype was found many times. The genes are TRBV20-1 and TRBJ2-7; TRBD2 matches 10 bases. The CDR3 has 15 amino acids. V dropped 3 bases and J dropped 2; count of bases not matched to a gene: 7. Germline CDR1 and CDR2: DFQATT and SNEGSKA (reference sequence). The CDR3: CSASLAGDGAYEQYF. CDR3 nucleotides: TGCAGTGCTAGCCTAGCGGGAGACGGGGCCTACGAGCAGTACTTC.

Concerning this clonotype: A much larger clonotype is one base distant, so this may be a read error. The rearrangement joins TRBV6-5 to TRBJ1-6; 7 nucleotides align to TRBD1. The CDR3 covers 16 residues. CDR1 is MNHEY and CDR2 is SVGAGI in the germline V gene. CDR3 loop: CAISYRGGSYNSPLHF. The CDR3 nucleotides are TGTGCCATCAGTTACAGGGGAGGCTCCTATAATTCACCCCTCCACTTT.

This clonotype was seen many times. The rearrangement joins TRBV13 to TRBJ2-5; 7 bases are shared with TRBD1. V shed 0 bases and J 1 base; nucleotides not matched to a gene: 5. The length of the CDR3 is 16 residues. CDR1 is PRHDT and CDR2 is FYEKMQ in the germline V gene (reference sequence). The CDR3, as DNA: TGTGCCAGCAGCTTAGGAACAGGGGTAGTCCAAGAGACCCAGTACTTC. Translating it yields CASSLGTGVVQETQYF.

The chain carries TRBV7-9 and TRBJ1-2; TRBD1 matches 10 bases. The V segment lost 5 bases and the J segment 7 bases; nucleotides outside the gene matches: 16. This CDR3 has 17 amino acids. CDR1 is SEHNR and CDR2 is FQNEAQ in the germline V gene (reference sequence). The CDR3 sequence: CASSPPSGTGAPSGYTF. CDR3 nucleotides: TGTGCCAGCAGCCCCCCTTCGGGGACAGGGGCTCCCTCTGGCTACACCTTC.

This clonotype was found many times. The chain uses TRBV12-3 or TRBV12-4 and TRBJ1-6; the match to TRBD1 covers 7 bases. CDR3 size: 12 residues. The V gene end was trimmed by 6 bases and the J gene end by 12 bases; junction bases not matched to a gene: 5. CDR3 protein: CASSRQGVPLHF. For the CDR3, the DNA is TGTGCCAGCAGCCGACAGGGTGTACCCCTCCACTTT.

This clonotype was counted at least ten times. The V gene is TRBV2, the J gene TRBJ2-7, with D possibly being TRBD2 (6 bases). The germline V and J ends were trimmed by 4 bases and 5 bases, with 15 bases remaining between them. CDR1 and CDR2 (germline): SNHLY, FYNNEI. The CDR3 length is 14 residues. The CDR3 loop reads CASSVNSGVDEQYF. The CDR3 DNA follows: TGTGCCAGCAGTGTGAATTCGGGAGTCGACGAGCAGTACTTC. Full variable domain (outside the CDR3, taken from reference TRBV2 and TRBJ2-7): EPEVTQTPSHQVTQMGQEVILRCVPISNHLYFYWYRQILGQKVEFLVSFYNNEISEKSEIFDDQFSVERPDGSNFTLKIRSTKLEDSAMYFCASSVNSGVDEQYFGPGTRLTVT.

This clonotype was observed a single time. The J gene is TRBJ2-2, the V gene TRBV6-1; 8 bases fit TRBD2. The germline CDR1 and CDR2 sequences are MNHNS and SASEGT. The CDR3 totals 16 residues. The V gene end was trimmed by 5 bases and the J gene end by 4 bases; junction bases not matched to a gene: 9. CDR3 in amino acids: CASSRGAGGGTGELFF. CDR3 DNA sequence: TGTGCCAGCAGTCGCGGGGCGGGAGGTGGCACCGGGGAGCTGTTTTTT.

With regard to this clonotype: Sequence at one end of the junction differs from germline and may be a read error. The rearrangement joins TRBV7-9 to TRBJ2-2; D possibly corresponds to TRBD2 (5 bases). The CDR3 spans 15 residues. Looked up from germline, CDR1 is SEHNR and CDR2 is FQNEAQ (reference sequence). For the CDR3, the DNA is TGTGCCAGCAGCTTAGCGTTTGGCCCTCGGGATGAGCAGTTTTTT. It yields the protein CASSLAFGPRDEQFF.

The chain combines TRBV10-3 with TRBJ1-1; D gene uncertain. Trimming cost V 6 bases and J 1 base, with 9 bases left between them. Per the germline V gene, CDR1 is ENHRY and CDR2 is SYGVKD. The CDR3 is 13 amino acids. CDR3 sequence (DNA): TGTGCCATCAGGGGTATAGCGAACACTGAAGCTTTCTTT. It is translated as CAIRGIANTEAFF.

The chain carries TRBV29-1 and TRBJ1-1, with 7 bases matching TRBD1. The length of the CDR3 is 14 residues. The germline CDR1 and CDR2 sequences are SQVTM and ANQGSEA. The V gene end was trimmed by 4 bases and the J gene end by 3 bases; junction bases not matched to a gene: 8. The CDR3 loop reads CSVGIGTVYTEAFF. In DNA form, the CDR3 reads TGCAGCGTTGGTATCGGGACAGTCTACACTGAAGCTTTCTTT.

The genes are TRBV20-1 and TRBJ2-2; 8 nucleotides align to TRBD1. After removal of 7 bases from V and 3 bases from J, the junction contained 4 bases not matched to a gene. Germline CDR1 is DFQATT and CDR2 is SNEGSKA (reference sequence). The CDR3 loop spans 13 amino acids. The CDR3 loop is CSVQGADTGELFF. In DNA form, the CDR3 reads TGCAGTGTGCAGGGGGCCGACACCGGGGAGCTGTTTTTT.

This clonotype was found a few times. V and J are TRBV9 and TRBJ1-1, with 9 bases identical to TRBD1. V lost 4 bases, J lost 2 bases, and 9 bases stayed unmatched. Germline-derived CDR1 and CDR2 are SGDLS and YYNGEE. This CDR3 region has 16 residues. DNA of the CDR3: TGTGCCAGCAGCCCCTCTCAGACAGGGGGAAACACTGAAGCTTTCTTT. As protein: CASSPSQTGGNTEAFF.

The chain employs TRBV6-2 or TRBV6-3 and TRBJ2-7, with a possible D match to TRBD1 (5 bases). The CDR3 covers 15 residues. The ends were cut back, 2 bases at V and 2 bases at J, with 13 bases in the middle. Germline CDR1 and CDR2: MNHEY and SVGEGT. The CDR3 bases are TGTGCCAGCAGTTACCCCCCCCGGACAACCTACGAGCAGTACTTC. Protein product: CASSYPPRTTYEQYF.

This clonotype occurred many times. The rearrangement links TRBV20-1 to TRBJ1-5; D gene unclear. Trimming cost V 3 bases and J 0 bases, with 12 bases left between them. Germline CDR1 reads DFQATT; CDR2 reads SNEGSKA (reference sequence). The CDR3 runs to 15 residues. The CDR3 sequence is CSASLDGDSNQPQHF. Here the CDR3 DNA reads TGCAGTGCTAGTCTCGACGGGGATAGCAATCAGCCCCAGCATTTT.

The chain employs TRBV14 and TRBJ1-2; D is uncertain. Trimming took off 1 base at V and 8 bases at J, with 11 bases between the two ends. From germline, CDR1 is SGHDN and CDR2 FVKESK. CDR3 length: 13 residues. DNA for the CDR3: TGTGCCAGCAGCCAAGCTAGAGATGGGGGCTACACCTTC. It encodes CASSQARDGGYTF.

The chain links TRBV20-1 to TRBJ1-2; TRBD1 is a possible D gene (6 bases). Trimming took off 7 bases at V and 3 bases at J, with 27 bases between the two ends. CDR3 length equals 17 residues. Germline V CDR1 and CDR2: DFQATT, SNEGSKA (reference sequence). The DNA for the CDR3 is TGCAGTGTACTCAACGGGGACCAACCTAACAGGGACTATGGCTACACCTTC. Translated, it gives CSVLNGDQPNRDYGYTF.

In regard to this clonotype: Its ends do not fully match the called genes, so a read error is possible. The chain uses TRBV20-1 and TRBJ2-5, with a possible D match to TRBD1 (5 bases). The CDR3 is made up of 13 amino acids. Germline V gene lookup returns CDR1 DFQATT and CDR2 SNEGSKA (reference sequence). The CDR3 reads CSARDPLVQGLRF. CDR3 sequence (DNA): TGCAGTGCTAGAGATCCCCTGGTTCAGGGCTTACGCTTC.

Written as DNA, the CDR3 is TGTGCCAGCAGCCTTCGGACGGGGGACTACGAGCAGTACTTC. Amino acids: CASSLRTGDYEQYF. This chain links TRBV7-9 with TRBJ2-7, with TRBD2 as a possible D gene (6 bases). The V end lost 5 bases, the J end lost 3 bases, and 14 bases lay between the germline ends. The CDR3 loop spans 14 amino acids. Germline CDR1 reads SEHNR; CDR2 reads FQNEAQ (reference sequence). Filled out from reference TRBV7-9 and TRBJ2-7, the complete variable domain reads DTGVSQNPRHKITKRGQNVTFRCDPISEHNRLYWYRQTLGQGPEFLTYFQNEAQLEKSRLLSDRFSAERPKGSFSTLEIQRTEQGDSAMYLCASSLRTGDYEQYFGPGTRLTVT.